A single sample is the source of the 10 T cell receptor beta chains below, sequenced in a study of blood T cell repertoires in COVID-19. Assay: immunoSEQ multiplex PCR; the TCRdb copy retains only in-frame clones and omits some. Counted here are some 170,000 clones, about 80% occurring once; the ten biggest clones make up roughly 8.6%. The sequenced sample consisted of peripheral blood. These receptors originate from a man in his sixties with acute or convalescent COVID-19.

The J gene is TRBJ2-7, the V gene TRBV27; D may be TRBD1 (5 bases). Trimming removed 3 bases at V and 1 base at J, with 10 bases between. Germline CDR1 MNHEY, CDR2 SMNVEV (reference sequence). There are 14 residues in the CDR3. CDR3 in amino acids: CASSLAGSSYEQYF. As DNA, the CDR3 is TGTGCCAGCAGTTTGGCAGGGTCATCCTACGAGCAGTACTTC.

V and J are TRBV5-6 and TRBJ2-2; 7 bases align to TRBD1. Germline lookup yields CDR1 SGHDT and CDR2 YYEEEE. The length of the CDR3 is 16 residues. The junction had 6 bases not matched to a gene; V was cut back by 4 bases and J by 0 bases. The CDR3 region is CASSTPTGPNTGELFF. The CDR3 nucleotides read TGTGCCAGCAGCACGCCGACAGGGCCGAACACCGGGGAGCTGTTTTTT.

CDR3 DNA sequence: TGTGCCAGCAGTTCCAATACCGGGGATACGCAGTATTTT. This codes for CASSSNTGDTQYF. The gene calls are TRBV6-2 or TRBV6-3 and TRBJ2-3; D is unresolved. CDR3 length: 13 amino acids. The ends were cut back, 4 bases at V and 6 bases at J, with 11 bases in the middle. Germline CDR1 and CDR2: MNHEY and SVGEGT.

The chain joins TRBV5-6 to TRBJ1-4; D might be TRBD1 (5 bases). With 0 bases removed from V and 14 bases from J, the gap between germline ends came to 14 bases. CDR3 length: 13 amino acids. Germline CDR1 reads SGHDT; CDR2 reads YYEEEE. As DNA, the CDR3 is TGTGCCAGCAGCTTGGCGACTAGGGGAAACCTGTTTTTT. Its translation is CASSLATRGNLFF. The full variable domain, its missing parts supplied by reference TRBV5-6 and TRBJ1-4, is DAGVTQSPTHLIKTRGQQVTLRCSPKSGHDTVSWYQQALGQGPQFIFQYYEEEERQRGNFPDRFSGHQFPNYSSELNVNALLLGDSALYLCASSLATRGNLFFGSGTQLSVL.

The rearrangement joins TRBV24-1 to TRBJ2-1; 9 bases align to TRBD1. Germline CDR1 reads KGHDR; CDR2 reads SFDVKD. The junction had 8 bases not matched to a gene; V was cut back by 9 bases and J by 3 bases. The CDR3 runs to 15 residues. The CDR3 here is CATQAGTGFYNEQFF. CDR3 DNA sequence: TGTGCCACCCAAGCCGGGACAGGGTTCTACAATGAGCAGTTCTTC.

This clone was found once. The CDR3 reads CASSPGTGEYSPLHF. CDR3 in DNA: TGTGCCAGCAGCCCCGGGACAGGGGAGTATTCACCCCTCCACTTT. The chain links TRBV7-6 to TRBJ1-6; 10 bases are a match to TRBD1. Germline V CDR1 and CDR2: SGHVS, FNYEAQ. V was pared by 5 bases and J by 8 bases, with 6 bases of the junction left unmatched. The CDR3 length is 15 residues.

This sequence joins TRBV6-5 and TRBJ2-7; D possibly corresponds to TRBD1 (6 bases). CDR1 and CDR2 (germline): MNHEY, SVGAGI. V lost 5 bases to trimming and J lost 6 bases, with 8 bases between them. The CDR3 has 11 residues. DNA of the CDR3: TGTGCCAGCAGTCAACAGGGCGAGCAGTACTTC. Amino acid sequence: CASSQQGEQYF.

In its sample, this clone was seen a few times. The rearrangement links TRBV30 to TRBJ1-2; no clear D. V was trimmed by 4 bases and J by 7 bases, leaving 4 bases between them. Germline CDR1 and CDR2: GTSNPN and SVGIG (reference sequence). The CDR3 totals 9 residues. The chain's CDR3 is CAWMSGYTF. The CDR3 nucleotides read TGTGCCTGGATGAGTGGCTACACCTTC.

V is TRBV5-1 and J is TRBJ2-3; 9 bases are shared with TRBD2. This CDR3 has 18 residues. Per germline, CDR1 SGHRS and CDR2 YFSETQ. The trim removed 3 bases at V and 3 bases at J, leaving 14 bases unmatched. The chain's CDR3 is CASSSDPLGLARTDTQYF. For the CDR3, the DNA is TGCGCCAGCAGCTCGGATCCCCTCGGACTAGCGCGTACAGATACGCAGTATTTT. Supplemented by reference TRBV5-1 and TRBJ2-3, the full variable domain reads KAGVTQTPRYLIKTRGQQVTLSCSPISGHRSVSWYQQTPGQGLQFLFEYFSETQRNKGNFPGRFSGRQFSNSRSEMNVSTLELGDSALYLCASSSDPLGLARTDTQYFGPGTRLTVL.

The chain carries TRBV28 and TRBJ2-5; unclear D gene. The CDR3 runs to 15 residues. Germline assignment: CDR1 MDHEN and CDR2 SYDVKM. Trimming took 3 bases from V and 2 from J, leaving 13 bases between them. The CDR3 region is CASSLRVTGQETQYF. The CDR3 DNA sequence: TGTGCCAGCAGTTTGAGAGTCACCGGGCAAGAGACCCAGTACTTC.